This is a list of T cell receptor beta chains from one sample in a study of blood T cell repertoires in COVID-19. Method: immunoSEQ multiplex PCR; TCRdb's copy keeps in-frame clones and lacks some. The table records 250,000 to 300,000 clones, about 90% of them present only once. The sample was peripheral blood. The receptors derive from a middle-aged woman with acute or convalescent COVID-19. Each CDR3 is given with its conserved first and last residue. The D gene is left open where the match is weak. For some rows the clone size is stated as once, few or many, or as a class when expanded; others skip it.

clone_size	d_call	v_call	j_call	cdr3_nt	cdr3_aa
NA	NA	TRBV30	TRBJ1-1	TGTGCCTGGAATAGGGGGGGGAACACTGAAGCTTTCTTT	CAWNRGGNTEAFF
NA	NA	TRBV25-1	TRBJ1-4	TGTGCCAGCAGGACAGTTAATGAAAAACTGTTTTTT	CASRTVNEKLFF
NA	NA	TRBV29-1	TRBJ1-1	TGCAGCGTCCTCGATGAGACACACTTTGTGACTGAAGCTTTCTTT	CSVLDETHFVTEAFF
NA	NA	TRBV6-5	TRBJ1-2	TGTGCCAGCAGTTACCGGTCGGGGGGAACCGGGGGCTACACCTTC	CASSYRSGGTGGYTF
NA	NA	TRBV24-1	TRBJ2-1	TGTGCCACCAGTGCCTCGGGGTGGGGTGAGCAGTTCTTC	CATSASGWGEQFF
NA	NA	TRBV14	TRBJ2-2	TGTGCCAGCAGCCAATTTACAGGGTCGAACACCGGGGAGCTGTTTTTT	CASSQFTGSNTGELFF
NA	NA	TRBV10-3	TRBJ1-2	TGTGCCATCAGTGACGACGTGGGGGGACACTATGGCTACACCTTC	CAISDDVGGHYGYTF
few	NA	TRBV18	TRBJ1-1	TGTGCCAGCTCACGGGTGGCCGATGGGCGTGAAGCTTTCTTT	CASSRVADGREAFF
NA	NA	TRBV15	TRBJ2-1	TGTGCCACCAGCTTTCGGGGGGCGGGTAGGGGAAGGAATGAGCAGTTCTTC	CATSFRGAGRGRNEQFF
NA	TRBD1	TRBV6-5	TRBJ2-5	TGTGCCAGCGGGGACAGTGCGAGCAGGGAGACCCAGTACTTC	CASGDSASRETQYF
NA	TRBD1	TRBV19	TRBJ2-1	TGTGCCAGTGGGATGGGGACAGGGGGTGTGTACAATGAGCAGTTCTTC	CASGMGTGGVYNEQFF
NA	NA	TRBV27	TRBJ2-1	TGTGCCAGCAGTGACCCGGGGGTTACCTACAATGAGCAGTTCTTC	CASSDPGVTYNEQFF
NA	NA	TRBV4-1	TRBJ1-1	TGCGCCAGCAGCTCCCGGCCGGCGGGGGTGATGAACACTGAAGCTTTCTTT	CASSSRPAGVMNTEAFF
NA	NA	TRBV4-1	TRBJ2-6	TGCGCCAGCAGCCATCGAGGGTGGACAGCTGGGGCCAACGTCCTGACTTTC	CASSHRGWTAGANVLTF
NA	NA	TRBV20-1	TRBJ1-2	TGCAGTGCTAAGAAGAGGGTTGGCTACACCTTC	CSAKKRVGYTF
NA	TRBD1	TRBV12-3/TRBV12-4	TRBJ2-2	TGTGCCAGCAGCGGACAGGGGGCCGGGGAGCTGTTTTTT	CASSGQGAGELFF
NA	TRBD1	TRBV4-2	TRBJ1-6	TGTGCCAGCAGCCAAGAAGGGACAGGCAATTCACCCCTCCACTTT	CASSQEGTGNSPLHF
NA	TRBD1	TRBV27	TRBJ2-2	TGTGCCAGCAGAAGGGGACAGGGCGGTACCGGGGAGCTGTTTTTT	CASRRGQGGTGELFF
NA	NA	TRBV7-6	TRBJ2-2	TGTGCCAGCAGCTTAGAGACAGCTACCTCTACCACCGGGGAGCTGTTTTTT	CASSLETATSTTGELFF
NA	NA	TRBV6-5	TRBJ2-5	TGTGCCAGCAACTTCTACCAAGAGACCCAGTACTTC	CASNFYQETQYF
NA	TRBD1	TRBV18	TRBJ1-4	TGTGCCAGCTCACCTCGGGACAGCCACCCCGAAAAACTGTTTTTT	CASSPRDSHPEKLFF
NA	NA	TRBV5-6	TRBJ1-1	TGTGCCAGCAGCTTGGCCCTAACAGGGTCCGACACTGAAGCTTTCTTT	CASSLALTGSDTEAFF
NA	NA	TRBV4-2	TRBJ1-3	TGTGCCAGCAGCCAATTTTCTTCCGGCTCTGGAAACACCATATATTTT	CASSQFSSGSGNTIYF
NA	NA	TRBV7-7	TRBJ2-2	TGTGCCAGCAGGCGGAAACAGGGAAACACCGGGGAGCTGTTTTTT	CASRRKQGNTGELFF
NA	TRBD1	TRBV25-1	TRBJ2-1	TGTGCCAGCAGTGAATCCGGGACAGGGCTGGATGAGCAGTTCTTC	CASSESGTGLDEQFF
NA	TRBD1	TRBV5-8	TRBJ1-2	TGTGCCAGCAGCTTGCCCCTAGACAGGGTCGATGGCTACACCTTC	CASSLPLDRVDGYTF
NA	TRBD1	TRBV7-4	TRBJ1-5	TGTGCCAGCAGCTTAAGGACCGACAGGGGGAAGCCCCAGCATTTT	CASSLRTDRGKPQHF
NA	NA	TRBV18	TRBJ1-6	TGTGCCAGCTCAGAGCTTCCGGGACTGGGTTCCTATAATTCACCCCTCCACTTT	CASSELPGLGSYNSPLHF
once	TRBD2	TRBV10-2	TRBJ2-1	TGCGCCACAGGGGGCTGGACTAGCGGGGGGACCATCTCCTACAATGAGCAGTTCTTC	CATGGWTSGGTISYNEQFF
NA	NA	TRBV7-2	TRBJ1-2	TGTGCCAGCAGCATTCACAGGTCATATAACTATGGCTACACCTTC	CASSIHRSYNYGYTF
once	NA	TRBV19	TRBJ1-5	TGTGCCAGTAAAACGGGGGGCAATAGCAATCAGCCCCAGCATTTT	CASKTGGNSNQPQHF
once	TRBD1	TRBV5-6	TRBJ1-4	TGTGCCAGCGCTAAAACCGGGACAGGGTATGAAAAACTGTTTTTT	CASAKTGTGYEKLFF
NA	NA	TRBV5-8	TRBJ1-4	TGTGCCAGCAGCTTGGGAGGGTTTAATGAAAAACTGTTTTTT	CASSLGGFNEKLFF
once	TRBD1	TRBV9	TRBJ1-2	TGTGCCAGCAGCCCACGACCCGGGACAGGGCTTAGCTATGGCTACACCTTC	CASSPRPGTGLSYGYTF
few	TRBD1	TRBV19	TRBJ1-2	TGTGCCAGTAGTATATCGGGACAGGGGATGCGGAGCTATGGCTACACCTTC	CASSISGQGMRSYGYTF
NA	NA	TRBV7-6	TRBJ2-5	TGTGCCAGCAGCTTAGGAGGGCACTCAGTCCCAGAGACCCAGTACTTC	CASSLGGHSVPETQYF
NA	NA	TRBV5-6	TRBJ1-1	TGTGCCAGCAGCCTCCACGGGAACACTGAAGCTTTCTTT	CASSLHGNTEAFF
NA	NA	TRBV15	TRBJ1-1	TGTGCCACCAGCAGAGGGGGGGGACAGAACACTGAAGCTTTCTTT	CATSRGGGQNTEAFF
NA	NA	TRBV4-1	TRBJ1-1	TGCGCCAGCAGCCCCCTTTACACACAAAGGGGGATGAACACTGAAGCTTTCTTT	CASSPLYTQRGMNTEAFF
NA	TRBD1	TRBV9	TRBJ1-5	TGTGCCAGCAGCAGGGGACAGACCGTAACTAGCAATCAGCCCCAGCATTTT	CASSRGQTVTSNQPQHF
NA	NA	TRBV6-5	TRBJ2-5	TGTGCCAGCAGTTACTCTTCGGAGACCCAGTACTTC	CASSYSSETQYF
NA	TRBD1	TRBV5-1	TRBJ2-5	TGCGCCAGCAGCAGTGATCAGGACAGGGCGACCCTGACCCAGTACTTC	CASSSDQDRATLTQYF
once	NA	TRBV4-1	TRBJ2-1	TGCGCCAGCAGCCAAGAGAAGGGGGGGGGAGTTAATGAGCAGTTCTTC	CASSQEKGGGVNEQFF
NA	TRBD1	TRBV2	TRBJ1-5	TGTGCCAGCAGTGACACAGGGGGCAATCAGCCCCAGCATTTT	CASSDTGGNQPQHF
NA	NA	TRBV5-4	TRBJ1-5	TGTGCCAGCAGCATCGGGACACCCGTACGAGGTCCCCAGCATTTT	CASSIGTPVRGPQHF
NA	TRBD1	TRBV12-5	TRBJ1-5	TGTGCTAGTGGTAACGACAGGGGTCGGACGGGCAATCAGCCCCAGCATTTT	CASGNDRGRTGNQPQHF
NA	NA	TRBV5-1	TRBJ2-1	TGCGCCAGCAGCTTCGGACAGATACGCGGTGAGCAGTTCTTC	CASSFGQIRGEQFF
NA	NA	TRBV12-3/TRBV12-4	TRBJ2-1	TGTGCCAGCCTGAAGGGCAGGGGTCTAGAGCAGTTCTTC	CASLKGRGLEQFF
once	NA	TRBV12-3/TRBV12-4	TRBJ2-1	TGTGCCAGCGGACAAATCAATGAGCAGTTCTTC	CASGQINEQFF
NA	TRBD1	TRBV3-1/TRBV3-2	TRBJ1-1	TGTGCCAGCAGGGATCGACAGGGGAGGGCTGAAGCTTTCTTT	CASRDRQGRAEAFF
NA	NA	TRBV2	TRBJ2-2	TGTGCCAGCATGACACCGAACACCGGGGAGCTGTTTTTT	CASMTPNTGELFF
once	NA	TRBV12-5	TRBJ1-1	TGTGCTAGTGGTTTGGTGCCGGGTAACACTGAAGCTTTCTTT	CASGLVPGNTEAFF
NA	NA	TRBV9	TRBJ1-4	TGTGCCAGCAGCGAGGCCGACAGTAATGAAAAACTGTTTTTT	CASSEADSNEKLFF